This TCR beta chain was identified in a study of CD8 T cells in Susac syndrome. After extraction with the RNeasy kit, 0.5 to 1 ug of the RNA was reverse transcribed using random hexamers. The CDR3 of TCR beta was amplified by immunoSEQ multiplex PCR across 54 Vbeta and 13 Jbeta. TCRdb re-called the immunoSEQ multiplex PCR reads through MiXCR, storing one row per CDR3 protein. This sample yields about 210,000 distinct CDR3 sequences, of which approximately 95% are seen a single time; around 0.082% belongs to the top ten. The germline gives CDR1 GTSNPN, CDR2 SVGIG (reference sequence). The CDR3 is made up of 12 amino acids. V was trimmed by 0 bases and J by 8 bases, leaving 10 bases between them. TCR beta sequences were obtained from blood CD8+ and CD4+ T cells. Treatment-naive patients with stable or active relapsing-remitting disease were the multiple sclerosis controls. Negative isolation was used for CD8+ and CD4+ T cells and FACS enrichment for TEMRA cells.

The chain employs TRBV30 and TRBJ1-2; D is ambiguous. The TCR was taken from a human donor with multiple sclerosis. Sequenced: CD4+ T cells from PBMCs. The CDR3 reads CAWSVRIGGYTF. CDR3 nucleotides: TGTGCCTGGAGTGTACGGATCGGCGGCTACACCTTC.